This TCR beta chain stems from a study of T cell repertoires in cytomegalovirus infection. About the research overall: Through public TCR beta signatures, both CMV infection and matching HLA type were indicated. Study results and caveats: There were carriers of CMV plus the relevant HLA, and cumulative public TCR beta family frequency identified them. HLA-C-restricted CMV clonotypes gave the most frequent clonotype in two of eight donors.

TCRdb passed the reads through MiXCR, listing each CDR3 protein once. Of under 350,000 distinct CDR3 sequences listed, around 9.1% are singletons. The CDR3 sequence is 15 residues long. The V gene's germline CDR1 is SGDLS and CDR2 YYNGEE. V lost 0 bases and J 3 bases, leaving 11 bases between the germline ends. This clonotype has ten or more counts. Its target is unknown. The sequencing input was PBMCs. The chain recombines TRBV9 with TRBJ2-3, with TRBD2 as a possible D gene (5 bases). The receptor's source is a human donor in good health (CMV status not recorded). Some clones in this sample may be carry-over from other donors' samples. Here the CDR3 DNA reads TGTGCCAGCAGCGTAGACGGGAAGTTAACAGATACGCAGTATTTT. Encoded protein: CASSVDGKLTDTQYF.